These 25 T cell receptor beta chains were all obtained from the same sample, sequenced in a study of PD-L1 blockade in urothelial cancer. Generated by immunoSEQ multiplex PCR, the TCRdb table keeps only in-frame clones and is missing some. The sample yields fewer than 50,000 clones, 70% to 90% seen once. This sample comprised PBMCs, obtained around atezolizumab (anti-PD-L1) treatment. These receptors originate from a man aged 55 to 70 with urothelial cancer.

The gene calls are TRBV28 and TRBJ2-1, with 10 bases lining up with TRBD1. Trimming removed 2 bases from V and 15 bases from J; junction bases left unmatched: 19. CDR3 size: 17 residues. Germline V CDR1 and CDR2: MDHEN, SYDVKM. Here the CDR3 reads CASSLGGDRGTEERLFF. CDR3 coding DNA: TGTGCCAGCAGTTTAGGGGGGGACAGGGGTACCGAGGAGCGTTTGTTCTTC.

CDR3 region: CASSSLPSGAYEQYF. The CDR3 DNA is TGTGCCAGCAGCTCACTCCCCAGCGGGGCCTACGAGCAGTACTTC. The chain is built from TRBV7-9 and TRBJ2-7; 7 positions agree with TRBD2. The CDR3 contains 15 residues. CDR1 SEHNR and CDR2 FQNEAQ come from the germline V gene (reference sequence). The V segment lost 4 bases and the J segment 2 bases; nucleotides outside the gene matches: 8.

The chain links TRBV10-3 to TRBJ2-2, with TRBD2 identical over 11 bases. Germline CDR1 reads ENHRY; CDR2 reads SYGVKD. The V and J ends lost 5 bases and 3 bases, in that order; junction bases with no gene match: 2. The CDR3 loop spans 15 amino acids. The CDR3 sequence is CAISTGLADTGELFF. The CDR3, as DNA: TGTGCCATCAGTACGGGACTAGCGGACACCGGGGAGCTGTTTTTT.

The chain combines TRBV11-2 with TRBJ2-7; TRBD1 is a possible D gene (6 bases). The V and J ends lost 5 bases and 3 bases respectively, with 11 bases between them. This CDR3 is built from 13 residues. Germline CDR1 reads SGHAT; CDR2 reads FQNNGV. The CDR3 DNA sequence: TGTGCCAGCAGCCGGACAGATATCTACGAGCAGTACTTC. Protein: CASSRTDIYEQYF.

The rearrangement uses TRBV6-6 and TRBJ2-7; 14 nucleotides align to TRBD2. CDR1 and CDR2 from the germline V gene are MNHNY and SVGAGI (reference sequence). This CDR3 spans 16 amino acids. J gave up 5 bases and V 5 bases, and 8 bases lay outside the gene matches. CDR3 in amino acids: CASSPRTSGGIHEQYF. CDR3 DNA: TGTGCCAGCAGTCCGCGGACTAGCGGGGGGATCCACGAGCAGTACTTC.

This sequence joins TRBV9 and TRBJ1-5; D gene unclear. This CDR3 is built from 13 residues. The germline V gene encodes CDR1 SGDLS and CDR2 YYNGEE. The V end lost 3 bases, the J end lost 1 base, and 5 bases lay between the germline ends. CDR3 residues: CASSDSSNQPQHF. The CDR3 DNA sequence: TGTGCCAGCAGCGACTCGAGCAATCAGCCCCAGCATTTT.

The chain joins TRBV5-1 to TRBJ2-5; D is perhaps TRBD2 (5 bases). CDR3 size: 14 residues. CDR1 SGHRS and CDR2 YFSETQ come from the germline V gene. Deletions cut 0 bases from V and 1 base from J, with 7 bases between. CDR3: CASSLVSGQETQYF. CDR3 in DNA: TGCGCCAGCAGCTTGGTGAGCGGCCAAGAGACCCAGTACTTC. The full variable domain, in which reference TRBV5-1 and TRBJ2-5 provide the parts outside the CDR3, is KAGVTQTPRYLIKTRGQQVTLSCSPISGHRSVSWYQQTPGQGLQFLFEYFSETQRNKGNFPGRFSGRQFSNSRSEMNVSTLELGDSALYLCASSLVSGQETQYFGPGTRLLVL.

The chain uses TRBV30 and TRBJ2-2, with D possibly TRBD2 on 5 matching bases. Germline CDR1 GTSNPN, CDR2 SVGIG (reference sequence). There are 15 residues in the CDR3. V was cut by 2 bases and J by 1 base, with 11 bases left in between. This CDR3 reads CAWSFRTGNTGELFF. The CDR3, as DNA: TGTGCCTGGAGTTTCCGGACTGGGAACACCGGGGAGCTGTTTTTT.

This chain connects TRBV4-2 to TRBJ2-7, with TRBD1 identical over 8 bases. CDR3 size: 17 residues. V shed 1 base and J 3 bases; nucleotides not matched to a gene: 11. Looked up from germline, CDR1 is LGHNA and CDR2 is YNFKEQ. CDR3 coding DNA: TGTGCCAGCAGCCAAGTGGGGGTCGGGACAGGACACTACGAGCAGTACTTC. The encoded protein is CASSQVGVGTGHYEQYF.

V and J are TRBV10-3 and TRBJ1-5; 7 bases map to TRBD1. CDR1 and CDR2 from the germline V gene are ENHRY and SYGVKD. J gave up 1 base and V 6 bases, and 0 bases lay outside the gene matches. This CDR3 comprises 13 residues. The DNA for the CDR3 is TGTGCCATCAGGGACAGGAGCAATCAGCCCCAGCATTTT. Protein product: CAIRDRSNQPQHF.

The chain uses TRBV28 and TRBJ2-2; TRBD1 matches 11 bases. V trimming: 10 bases; J trimming: 5 bases; junction bases outside the gene matches: 6. The CDR3 runs to 14 residues. The V gene's germline CDR1 is MDHEN and CDR2 SYDVKM. This chain's CDR3 is CATVGTGGTGELFF. Here the CDR3 DNA reads TGTGCCACCGTGGGGACAGGGGGTACCGGGGAGCTGTTTTTT.

This CDR3 is CASSSRQGWANTIYF. CDR3 coding DNA: TGTGCCAGCAGCTCCCGCCAGGGTTGGGCAAACACCATATATTTT. V and J are TRBV5-5 and TRBJ1-3, with TRBD1 as a possible D gene (5 bases). V was pared by 3 bases and J by 6 bases, with 16 bases between. This CDR3 is built from 15 residues. Germline CDR1 and CDR2: SGHKS and YYEKEE (reference sequence).

V gene TRBV5-1 combines with J gene TRBJ1-2; possibly TRBD1 for D (6 bases). Germline V gene sequence: CDR1 SGHRS, CDR2 YFSETQ. The length of the CDR3 is 14 residues. V dropped 7 bases and J dropped 0 bases, with 13 bases sitting between them. CDR3 in DNA: TGCGCCAGCTCGCGGACAGCGTCTAACTATGGCTACACCTTC. This codes for CASSRTASNYGYTF. Variable domain in full (rest from reference TRBV5-1 and TRBJ1-2): KAGVTQTPRYLIKTRGQQVTLSCSPISGHRSVSWYQQTPGQGLQFLFEYFSETQRNKGNFPGRFSGRQFSNSRSEMNVSTLELGDSALYLCASSRTASNYGYTFGSGTRLTVV.

The chain couples TRBV6-1 to TRBJ1-5; possible D gene TRBD1, 5 bases. This CDR3 is 15 amino acids long. In germline, CDR1 is MNHNS, CDR2 SASEGT. V shed 8 bases and J shed 2 bases, with 16 bases lying between them. CDR3 region: CASGGMGGGNQPQHF. Here the CDR3 DNA reads TGTGCCAGCGGGGGGATGGGAGGGGGCAATCAGCCCCAGCATTTT.

This clone was detected once. V is TRBV6-6 and J is TRBJ1-4, with 10 bases fitting TRBD1. This CDR3 region has 14 residues. The germline V gene encodes CDR1 MNHNY and CDR2 SVGAGI (reference sequence). V lost 4 bases to trimming and J lost 5 bases; unmatched junction nucleotides: 1. The CDR3 coding sequence is TGTGCCAGCAGTTGGACAGGGGGAAATGAAAAACTGTTTTTT. This translates into CASSWTGGNEKLFF.

The J gene is TRBJ1-4, the V gene TRBV27; 10 positions agree with TRBD1. CDR1 is MNHEY, CDR2 SMNVEV, per germline (reference sequence). Unmatched junction bases numbered 8, after V lost 5 bases and J lost 8 bases. This CDR3 spans 15 amino acids. CDR3 coding DNA: TGTGCCAGCAGTCAGGGACAGGGGCGGCGGGAAAAACTGTTTTTT. Translation: CASSQGQGRREKLFF.

This chain connects TRBV19 to TRBJ1-4, with 7 bases that match TRBD1. Trimming cost V 5 bases and J 0 bases; bases outside gene matches: 9. From germline, CDR1 is LNHDA and CDR2 SQIVND (reference sequence). This CDR3 spans 17 amino acids. The DNA for the CDR3 is TGTGCCAGTAGTCCCAGGGGGGATCGCGCAACTAATGAAAAACTGTTTTTT. This encodes CASSPRGDRATNEKLFF.

The chain couples TRBV6-5 to TRBJ2-1, with D hard to call. Germline V gene lookup returns CDR1 MNHEY and CDR2 SVGAGI. V gave up 6 bases and J gave up 5 bases, with 5 bases separating them. The CDR3 is 11 amino acids. In DNA form, the CDR3 reads TGTGCCAGCAGCACTAACAATGAGCAGTTCTTC. Translating it yields CASSTNNEQFF.

This clone was picked up one time. This same CDR3 is encoded by further DNA sequences in the sample. CDR3 loop: CATSRDRGYEQYF. The CDR3 DNA follows: TGTGCCACCAGCAGGGACAGGGGCTACGAGCAGTACTTC. The gene calls are TRBV15 and TRBJ2-7; 9 bases are a match to TRBD1. This CDR3 comprises 13 residues. J gave up 3 bases and V 3 bases, and 0 bases lay outside the gene matches. CDR1 is LNHNV, CDR2 YYDKDF, per germline (reference sequence).

The chain links TRBV5-1 to TRBJ2-2; D might be TRBD1 (7 bases). Germline V lookup: CDR1 SGHRS, CDR2 YFSETQ. Trimming removed 2 bases at V and 5 bases at J, with 13 bases between. This CDR3 is 15 amino acids long. The CDR3 DNA is TGCGCCAGCAGCTTCCCAGGGGGGTTGACCGGGGAGCTGTTTTTT. Translation: CASSFPGGLTGELFF.

Comments on this clone: The germline gene is not matched at one end of the junction; a read error may be the cause. The rearrangement joins TRBV7-7 to TRBJ2-5; 10 bases match TRBD1. The V gene's germline CDR1 is SSHAT and CDR2 FNYEAQ (reference sequence). The length of the CDR3 is 15 residues. CDR3 sequence: CASSPGTGEGETQYF. DNA for the CDR3: TGTGCTAGCAGCCCGGGGACAGGGGAGGGAGAGACCCAGTACTTC.

The rearrangement joins TRBV7-2 to TRBJ1-1, with TRBD1 matching over 8 bases. From germline, CDR1 is SGHTA and CDR2 FQGNSA. The J segment lost 7 bases and the V segment lost 5 bases, leaving 9 bases of the junction unmatched. This CDR3 has 14 residues. The CDR3 region has the DNA TGTGCCAGCAGCAGACCCGGGACAGGTGTTGAAGCTTTCTTT. It specifies CASSRPGTGVEAFF.

The V and J genes are TRBV15 and TRBJ2-3; 7 nucleotides agree with TRBD2. Germline CDR1 is LNHNV and CDR2 is YYDKDF (reference sequence). The CDR3 spans 14 residues. V dropped 1 base and J dropped 4; count of bases not matched to a gene: 2. The CDR3 loop reads CATSRGGRADTQYF. Written as DNA, the CDR3 is TGTGCCACCAGCAGAGGGGGGAGGGCAGATACGCAGTATTTT.

Comment on this clone: The sample has other DNA sequences that encode this CDR3 too. CDR3 loop: CASSLGVRGSYNSPLHF. The CDR3 nucleotides read TGTGCCAGCAGCTTGGGAGTGCGGGGCTCCTATAATTCACCCCTCCACTTT. This chain uses TRBV5-4 with TRBJ1-6, with D uncertain. The CDR3 covers 17 residues. V was cut by 0 bases and J by 0 bases, with 10 bases left in between. Germline CDR1 reads SGHNT; CDR2 reads YYREEE (reference sequence).

V is TRBV11-3 and J is TRBJ2-3; 11 bases align to TRBD2. The CDR3 has 15 residues. Germline lookup yields CDR1 SGHNT and CDR2 YENEEA. With V trimmed by 5 bases and J by 5 bases, 6 bases remained unmatched. The CDR3 sequence is CASSQTSGEVDTQYF. The CDR3, as DNA: TGTGCCAGCAGCCAGACTAGCGGGGAAGTAGATACGCAGTATTTT.